This TCR beta chain is drawn from a study of immune reconstitution after stem cell transplant in scleroderma (TCRdb year 2017). In the germline V gene, CDR1 corresponds to SNHLY and CDR2 to FYNNEI. The CDR3 holds 14 amino acids from the cysteine to the phenylalanine. This entry keeps only the CDR3 DNA: 42 bases, framed from base 1. After removal of 5 bases from V and 1 base from J, the junction retains 1 base not matched to a gene. Judged by its sample share, this clonotype qualifies as medium-sized (0.01 to 0.1%). Which antigen it targets is not known. No much larger clonotype is one base removed from it; base qualities were not supplied. Library preparation employed RT-PCR. Data came from an Illumina MiSeq. Starting from the raw public reads, TCRdb applied fastp trimming at Q25, assembled clones with MiXCR and retained in-frame beta chains. Entries are consolidated by CDR3 protein sequence, retaining the most common genes and DNA. Counted in this sample were approximately 2,000 distinct CDR3 sequences; roughly 14% of them appeared once. The top ten constitute approximately 66% of the sample.

The specimen was taken before or after autologous hematopoietic stem cell transplantation (not recorded which). The chain employs TRBV2 and TRBJ2-3, and 9 junction bases match TRBD2. The sequence was collected from a female donor with systemic sclerosis. The DNA sequence is as follows: TGTGCCAGCAGTAGGACTAGCGGCACAGATACGCAGTATTTT. Its protein product is CASSRTSGTDTQYF. Extended through the reference TRBV2 and TRBJ2-3 proteins, this CDR3 yields the full variable domain: EPEVTQTPSHQVTQMGQEVILRCVPISNHLYFYWYRQILGQKVEFLVSFYNNEISEKSEIFDDQFSVERPDGSNFTLKIRSTKLEDSAMYFCASSRTSGTDTQYFGPGTRLTVL.